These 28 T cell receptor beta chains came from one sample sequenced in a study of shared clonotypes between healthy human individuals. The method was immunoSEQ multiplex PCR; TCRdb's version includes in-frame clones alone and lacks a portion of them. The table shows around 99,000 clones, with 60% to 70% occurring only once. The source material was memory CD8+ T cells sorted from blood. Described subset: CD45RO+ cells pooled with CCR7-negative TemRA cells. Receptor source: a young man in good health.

In nucleotides, the CDR3 is TGCGCCAGCAGGGGCCACTCTGGAAACACCATATATTTT. Translation gives CASRGHSGNTIYF. The chain has TRBV5-1 and TRBJ1-3, with D unresolved. V lost 5 bases and J lost 0, with 6 bases in between. The CDR3 sequence is 13 residues long. CDR1 is SGHRS and CDR2 is YFSETQ in the germline V gene. The full variable domain, its missing parts supplied by reference TRBV5-1 and TRBJ1-3, is KAGVTQTPRYLIKTRGQQVTLSCSPISGHRSVSWYQQTPGQGLQFLFEYFSETQRNKGNFPGRFSGRQFSNSRSEMNVSTLELGDSALYLCASRGHSGNTIYFGEGSWLTVV.

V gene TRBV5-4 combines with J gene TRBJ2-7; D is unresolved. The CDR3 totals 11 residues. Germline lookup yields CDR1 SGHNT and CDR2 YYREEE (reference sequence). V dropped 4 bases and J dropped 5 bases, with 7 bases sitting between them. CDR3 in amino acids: CASSLQHEQYF. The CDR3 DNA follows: TGTGCCAGCAGCCTACAGCACGAGCAGTACTTC.

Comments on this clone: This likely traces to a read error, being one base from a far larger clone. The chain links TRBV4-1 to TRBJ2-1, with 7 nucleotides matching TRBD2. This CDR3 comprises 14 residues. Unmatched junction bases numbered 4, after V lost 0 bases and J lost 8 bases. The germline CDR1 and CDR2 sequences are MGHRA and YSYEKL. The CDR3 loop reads CASSQEVGGHEQFF. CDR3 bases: TGCGCCAGCAGCCAAGAAGTGGGAGGGCATGAGCAGTTCTTC.

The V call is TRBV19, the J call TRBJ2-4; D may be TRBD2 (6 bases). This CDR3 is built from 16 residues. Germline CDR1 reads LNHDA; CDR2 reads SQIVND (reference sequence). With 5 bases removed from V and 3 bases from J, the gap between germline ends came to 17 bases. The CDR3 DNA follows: TGTGCCAGTAGTCCCCTACCGGGAGTAGGCAAAAACATTCAGTACTTC. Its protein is CASSPLPGVGKNIQYF.

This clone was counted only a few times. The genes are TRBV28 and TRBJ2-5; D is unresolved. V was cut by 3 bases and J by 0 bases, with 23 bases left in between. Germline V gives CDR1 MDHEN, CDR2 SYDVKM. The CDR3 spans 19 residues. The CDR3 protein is CASSFPGDFRREYQETQYF. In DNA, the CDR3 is TGTGCCAGCAGTTTTCCCGGAGACTTCAGACGAGAGTACCAAGAGACCCAGTACTTC.

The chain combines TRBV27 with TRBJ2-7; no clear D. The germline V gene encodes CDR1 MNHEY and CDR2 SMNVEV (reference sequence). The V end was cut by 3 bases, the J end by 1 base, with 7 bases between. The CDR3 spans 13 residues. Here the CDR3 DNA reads TGTGCCAGCAGTTTTGGACGGTCCTACGAGCAGTACTTC. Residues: CASSFGRSYEQYF.

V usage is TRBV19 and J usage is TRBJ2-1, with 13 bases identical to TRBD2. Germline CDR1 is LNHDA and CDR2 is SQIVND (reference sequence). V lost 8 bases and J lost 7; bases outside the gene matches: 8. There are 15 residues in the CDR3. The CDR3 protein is CASQTGTSGMNEQFF. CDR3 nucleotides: TGTGCCAGTCAAACCGGGACTAGCGGGATGAATGAGCAGTTCTTC.

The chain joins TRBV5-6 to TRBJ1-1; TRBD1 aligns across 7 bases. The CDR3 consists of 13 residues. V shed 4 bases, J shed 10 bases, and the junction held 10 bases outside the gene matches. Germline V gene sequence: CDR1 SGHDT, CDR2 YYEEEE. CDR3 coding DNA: TGTGCCAGCAGCACCCGACAGGGAAGAGGAGCTTTCTTT. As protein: CASSTRQGRGAFF.

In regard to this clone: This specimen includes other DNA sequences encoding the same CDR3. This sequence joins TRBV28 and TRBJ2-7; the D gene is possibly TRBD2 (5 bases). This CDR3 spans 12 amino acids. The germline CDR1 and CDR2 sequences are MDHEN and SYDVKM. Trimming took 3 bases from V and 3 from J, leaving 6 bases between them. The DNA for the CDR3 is TGTGCCAGCAGTTTCGGGGTCTACGAGCAGTACTTC. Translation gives CASSFGVYEQYF.

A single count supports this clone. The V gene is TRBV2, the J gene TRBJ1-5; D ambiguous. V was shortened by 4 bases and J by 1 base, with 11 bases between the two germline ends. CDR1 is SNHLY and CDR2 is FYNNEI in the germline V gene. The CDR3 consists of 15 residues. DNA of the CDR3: TGTGCCAGCAGTGTGTCGGGCGGGAGCAATCAGCCCCAGCATTTT. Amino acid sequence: CASSVSGGSNQPQHF.

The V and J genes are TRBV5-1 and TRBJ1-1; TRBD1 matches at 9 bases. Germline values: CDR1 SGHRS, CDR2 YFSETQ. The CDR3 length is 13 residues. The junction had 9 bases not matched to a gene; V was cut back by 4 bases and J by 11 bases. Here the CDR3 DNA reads TGCGCCAGCAGCCTAACAGGGGGCAGAGATGCTTTCTTT. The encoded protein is CASSLTGGRDAFF.

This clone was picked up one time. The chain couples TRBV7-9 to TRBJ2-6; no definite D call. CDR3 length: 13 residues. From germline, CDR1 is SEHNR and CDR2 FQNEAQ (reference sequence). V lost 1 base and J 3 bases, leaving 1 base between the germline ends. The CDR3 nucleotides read TGTGCCAGCAGCTTAGATGGGGCCAACGTCCTGACTTTC. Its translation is CASSLDGANVLTF.

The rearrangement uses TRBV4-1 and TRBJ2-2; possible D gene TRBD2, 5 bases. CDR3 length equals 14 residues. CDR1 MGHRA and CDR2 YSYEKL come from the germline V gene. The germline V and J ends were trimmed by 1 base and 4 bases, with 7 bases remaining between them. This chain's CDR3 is CASSQAGFTGELFF. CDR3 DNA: TGCGCCAGCAGCCAAGCGGGGTTCACCGGGGAGCTGTTTTTT.

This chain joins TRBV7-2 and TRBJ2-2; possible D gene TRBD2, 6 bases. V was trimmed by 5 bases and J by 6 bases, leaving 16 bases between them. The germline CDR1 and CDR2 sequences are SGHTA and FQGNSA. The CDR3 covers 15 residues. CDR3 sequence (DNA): TGTGCCAGCAGCCCAAGACTAGTGATTGCCGGGGAGCTGTTTTTT. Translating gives CASSPRLVIAGELFF.

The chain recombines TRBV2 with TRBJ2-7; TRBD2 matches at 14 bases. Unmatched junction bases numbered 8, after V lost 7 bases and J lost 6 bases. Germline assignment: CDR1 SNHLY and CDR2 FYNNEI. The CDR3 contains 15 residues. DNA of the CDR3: TGTGCCAGCATGTCCGGACTAGCGGGAGGAGGCGAGCAGTACTTC. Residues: CASMSGLAGGGEQYF. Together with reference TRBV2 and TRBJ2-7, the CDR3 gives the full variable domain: EPEVTQTPSHQVTQMGQEVILRCVPISNHLYFYWYRQILGQKVEFLVSFYNNEISEKSEIFDDQFSVERPDGSNFTLKIRSTKLEDSAMYFCASMSGLAGGGEQYFGPGTRLTVT.

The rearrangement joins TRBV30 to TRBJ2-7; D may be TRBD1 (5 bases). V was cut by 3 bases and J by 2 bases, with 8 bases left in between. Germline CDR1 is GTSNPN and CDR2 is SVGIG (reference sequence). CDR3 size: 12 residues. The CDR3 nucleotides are TGTGCCTGGAGCGAAGGGGCCTACGAGCAGTACTTC. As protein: CAWSEGAYEQYF.

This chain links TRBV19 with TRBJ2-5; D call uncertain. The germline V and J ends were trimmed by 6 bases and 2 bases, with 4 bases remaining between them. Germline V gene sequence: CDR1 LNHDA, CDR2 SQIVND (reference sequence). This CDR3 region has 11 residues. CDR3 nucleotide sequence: TGTGCCAGTAGAGGGCAAGAGACCCAGTACTTC. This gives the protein CASRGQETQYF.

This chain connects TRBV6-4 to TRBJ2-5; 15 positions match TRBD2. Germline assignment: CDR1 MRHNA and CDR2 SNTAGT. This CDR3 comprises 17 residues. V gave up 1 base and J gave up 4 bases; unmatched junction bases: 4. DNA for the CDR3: TGTGCCAGCAGTGACTGGAAGGGACTAGCGGGAGGAGAGACCCAGTACTTC. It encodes CASSDWKGLAGGETQYF.

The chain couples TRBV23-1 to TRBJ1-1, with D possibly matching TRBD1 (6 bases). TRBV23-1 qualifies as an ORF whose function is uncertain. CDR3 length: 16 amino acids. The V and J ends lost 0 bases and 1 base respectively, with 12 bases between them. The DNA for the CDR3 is TGCGCCAGCAGTCAATCTTCCCAGGGGAAGAACACTGAAGCTTTCTTT. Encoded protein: CASSQSSQGKNTEAFF.

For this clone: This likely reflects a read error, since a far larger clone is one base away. The CDR3 DNA reads TGTACCAGCAGCGAAGGCTTATCTACCACTGAAGCTTTCTTT. Translating it yields CTSSEGLSTTEAFF. This rearrangement joins TRBV9 to TRBJ1-1; D remains ambiguous. Germline V CDR1 and CDR2: SGDLS, YYNGEE. The length of the CDR3 is 14 residues.

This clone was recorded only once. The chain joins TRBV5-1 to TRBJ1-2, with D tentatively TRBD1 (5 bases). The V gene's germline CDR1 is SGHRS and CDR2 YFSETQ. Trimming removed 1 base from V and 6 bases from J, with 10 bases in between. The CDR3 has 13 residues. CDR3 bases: TGCGCCAGCAGCTTGAGGGACGGAGATGGCTACACCTTC. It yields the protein CASSLRDGDGYTF.

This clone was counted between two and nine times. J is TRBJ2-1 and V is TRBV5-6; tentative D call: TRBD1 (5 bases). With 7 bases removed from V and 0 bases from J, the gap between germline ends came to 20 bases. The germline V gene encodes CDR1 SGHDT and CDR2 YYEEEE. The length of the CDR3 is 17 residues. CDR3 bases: TGTGCCAGCTCAGTCATAACCCGGACAAGCTCCTACAATGAGCAGTTCTTC. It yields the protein CASSVITRTSSYNEQFF.

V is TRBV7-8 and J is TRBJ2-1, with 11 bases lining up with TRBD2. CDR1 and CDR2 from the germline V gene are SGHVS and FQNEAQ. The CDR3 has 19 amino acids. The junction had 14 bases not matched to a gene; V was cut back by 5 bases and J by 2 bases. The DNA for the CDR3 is TGTGCCAGCAGCCCCCGTATCCCAACTAGCGGGAGTACCTACAATGAGCAGTTCTTC. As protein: CASSPRIPTSGSTYNEQFF. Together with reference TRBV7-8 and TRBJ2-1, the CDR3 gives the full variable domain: GAGVSQSPRYKVAKRGQDVALRCDPISGHVSLFWYQQALGQGPEFLTYFQNEAQLDKSGLPSDRFFAERPEGSVSTLKIQRTQQEDSAVYLCASSPRIPTSGSTYNEQFFGPGTRLTVL.

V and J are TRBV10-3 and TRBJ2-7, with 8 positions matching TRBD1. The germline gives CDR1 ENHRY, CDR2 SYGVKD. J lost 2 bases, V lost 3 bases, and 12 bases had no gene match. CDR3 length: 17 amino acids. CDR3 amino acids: CAISDSRDWTGPYEQYF. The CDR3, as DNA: TGTGCCATCAGTGACTCGCGTGACTGGACAGGGCCCTACGAGCAGTACTTC.

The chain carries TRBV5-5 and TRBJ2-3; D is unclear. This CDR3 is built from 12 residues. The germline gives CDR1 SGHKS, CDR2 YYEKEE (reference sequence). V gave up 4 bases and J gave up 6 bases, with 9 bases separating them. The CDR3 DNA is TGTGCCAGCAGCCTCTTGCCGGATACGCAGTATTTT. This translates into CASSLLPDTQYF.

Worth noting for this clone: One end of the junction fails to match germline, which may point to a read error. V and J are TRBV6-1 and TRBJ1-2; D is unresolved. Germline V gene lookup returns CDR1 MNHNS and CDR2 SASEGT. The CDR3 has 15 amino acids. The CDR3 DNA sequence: TGTGCCAGCAGTAGTGGTCCCTCTATGCGAAAGACCTATGGCTTC. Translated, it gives CASSSGPSMRKTYGF.

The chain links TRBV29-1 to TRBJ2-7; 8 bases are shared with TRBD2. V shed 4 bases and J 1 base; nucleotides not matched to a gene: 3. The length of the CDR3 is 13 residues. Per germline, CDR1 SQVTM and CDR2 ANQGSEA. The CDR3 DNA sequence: TGCAGCGTTGTGGCTAGCGGGTCCTACGAGCAGTACTTC. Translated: CSVVASGSYEQYF.

CDR3 nucleotides: TGTGCCAGCAGCGTGATGGGGGTGAACGGGGAGCTGTTTTTT. Translation: CASSVMGVNGELFF. This rearrangement joins TRBV9 to TRBJ2-2, with D perhaps being TRBD1 or TRBD2 (5 bases each). V lost 2 bases to trimming and J lost 7 bases, with 12 bases between them. Germline CDR1 and CDR2: SGDLS and YYNGEE. The CDR3 consists of 14 residues.